These 19 T cell receptor beta chains originate from one sample sequenced in a study of T-cell memory formation after mild COVID-19 (dated by TCRdb to the early 2020s). Libraries were prepared through 5' RACE. The sequencer was an Illumina NovaSeq 6000. TCRdb trimmed public reads at Q25 via fastp, called clones via MiXCR and kept in-frame beta chains. Rows with one shared CDR3 protein collapse into an entry with the most common genes and DNA. The sample table holds around 530,000 distinct CDR3 sequences, of which roughly 22% were seen once. 7.5% to 9.5% of the sample is in the top ten clones. Sequenced: PBMCs or a T cell subset sorted from them (not recorded which). These receptors originate from an adult woman who had mild COVID-19 (a few samples of this study predate the infection). The sample titles of this study are shuffled in the database, so cell type and time point are left out; the donor was told from shared clones.

V is TRBV12-3 or TRBV12-4 and J is TRBJ1-2; 11 bases line up with TRBD1. The CDR3 length is 15 residues. V gave up 5 bases and J gave up 6 bases; unmatched junction bases: 8. CDR3 residues: CASSDEGQGDDGYTF. The CDR3 nucleotides are TGTGCCAGCAGTGACGAGGGACAGGGGGACGATGGCTACACCTTC.

The table lists this clonotype with a few counts. The chain links TRBV5-1 to TRBJ2-2; D possibly corresponds to TRBD2 (6 bases). The CDR3 has 15 residues. V gave up 0 bases and J gave up 7 bases, with 13 bases separating them. Germline assignment: CDR1 SGHRS and CDR2 YFSETQ. CDR3 sequence reads: CASSLGQLRGGELFF. The CDR3 nucleotides read TGCGCCAGCAGCTTGGGACAGCTGCGGGGCGGGGAGCTGTTTTTT.

The genes are TRBV7-9 and TRBJ1-2; 7 nucleotides line up with TRBD1. The germline CDR1 and CDR2 sequences are SEHNR and FQNEAQ (reference sequence). Trimming at V came to 1 base and at J to 8 bases, leaving 10 bases not matched to a gene. The CDR3 is made up of 15 amino acids. The CDR3 region is CASSLVGGALEGYTF. CDR3 DNA sequence: TGTGCCAGCAGCTTAGTAGGGGGCGCTTTAGAGGGCTACACCTTC.

The chain joins TRBV6-5 to TRBJ2-7; D remains ambiguous. The V gene's germline CDR1 is MNHEY and CDR2 SVGAGI. Deletions cut 2 bases from V and 7 bases from J, with 12 bases between. The CDR3 has 13 amino acids. CDR3 region: CASSYGRWEEQYF. DNA of the CDR3: TGTGCCAGCAGTTACGGCAGGTGGGAAGAGCAGTACTTC.

The chain joins TRBV19 to TRBJ1-1, with D hard to call. The germline V gene encodes CDR1 LNHDA and CDR2 SQIVND (reference sequence). The CDR3 sequence is 15 residues long. V dropped 5 bases and J dropped 0 bases, with 13 bases sitting between them. The CDR3 sequence is CASSRLQEMNTEAFF. In nucleotides, the CDR3 is TGTGCCAGTAGTCGCCTTCAGGAGATGAACACTGAAGCTTTCTTT.

This clonotype was seen just once. The rearrangement links TRBV5-1 to TRBJ1-1, with D tentatively TRBD1 (6 bases). This CDR3 has 18 amino acids. CDR1 and CDR2 from the germline V gene are SGHRS and YFSETQ. The V gene lost 3 bases and the J gene lost 4 bases, with 25 bases spanning the gap. The CDR3 DNA reads TGCGCCAGCAGCTCTCACCTTGGGGAACAGGGAAGGGGCACTGAAGCTTTCTTT. Translating gives CASSSHLGEQGRGTEAFF.

This chain links TRBV6-2 or TRBV6-3 with TRBJ2-1; D possibly uses TRBD1 or TRBD2 (5 bases each). The CDR3 contains 14 residues. Trimming pared 6 bases from V and 0 bases from J, leaving 9 bases between. The V gene's germline CDR1 is MNHEY and CDR2 SVGEGT. The CDR3 sequence is CASSGTSSYNEQFF. The CDR3, as DNA: TGTGCCAGCAGCGGGACGAGCTCCTACAATGAGCAGTTCTTC.

The genes are TRBV6-1 and TRBJ2-4; possible D gene TRBD2, 5 bases. Germline values: CDR1 MNHNS, CDR2 SASEGT. This CDR3 comprises 16 residues. V lost 4 bases to trimming and J lost 6 bases, with 19 bases between them. CDR3 region: CASSAWVGFEGNIQYF. The CDR3, as DNA: TGTGCCAGCAGTGCATGGGTGGGTTTTGAGGGAAACATTCAGTACTTC.

The V call is TRBV4-1, the J call TRBJ2-3; 10 nucleotides agree with TRBD2. V was clipped by 3 bases and J by 0 bases; unmatched bases: 3. The CDR3 totals 16 residues. CDR1 is MGHRA, CDR2 YSYEKL, per germline. CDR3 amino acids: CASSHPSGSSTDTQYF. The CDR3 DNA sequence: TGCGCCAGCAGCCATCCTAGCGGGAGTAGCACAGATACGCAGTATTTT.

The chain carries TRBV7-9 and TRBJ2-7; the match to TRBD1 covers 8 bases. The trim removed 4 bases at V and 4 bases at J, leaving 21 bases unmatched. The germline V gene encodes CDR1 SEHNR and CDR2 FQNEAQ (reference sequence). The CDR3 is 19 amino acids. The chain's CDR3 is CASSSPTGVLQGRLYEQYF. The CDR3 DNA reads as TGTGCCAGCAGCTCCCCGACAGGGGTTCTACAAGGGAGGCTTTACGAGCAGTACTTC.

This clonotype has only a few counts. The chain recombines TRBV29-1 with TRBJ2-5; 8 positions agree with TRBD2. Trimming took 6 bases from V and 0 from J; bases not matched to a gene: 9. The V gene's germline CDR1 is SQVTM and CDR2 ANQGSEA. This CDR3 comprises 15 residues. The CDR3, as DNA: TGCAGCGTGGTTTCTAGCGGGTTCCACCAAGAGACCCAGTACTTC. It translates to CSVVSSGFHQETQYF.

The rearrangement uses TRBV12-3 or TRBV12-4 and TRBJ2-4; 10 bases map to TRBD2. V lost 4 bases and J lost 8; bases outside the gene matches: 2. The CDR3 is 13 residues long. DNA of the CDR3: TGTGCCAGCAGTTCGGGGACTAGCGACATTCAGTACTTC. Amino acid sequence: CASSSGTSDIQYF.

CDR3 residues: CASSPPGQGNGKLFF. In DNA, the CDR3 is TGTGCCAGCTCACCACCGGGACAGGGTAACGGAAAACTGTTTTTT. The chain employs TRBV18 and TRBJ1-4; 9 nucleotides match TRBD1. The V segment lost 0 bases and the J segment 10 bases; nucleotides outside the gene matches: 6. The germline V gene encodes CDR1 KGHSH and CDR2 LQKENI. CDR3 length: 15 amino acids.

This clonotype was seen just once. The CDR3 is CATSRDGQGSDEQYF. The CDR3 DNA follows: TGTGCCACCAGCAGAGACGGACAGGGGTCAGATGAGCAGTACTTC. V usage is TRBV15 and J usage is TRBJ2-7; 9 positions match TRBD1. J lost 7 bases, V lost 0 bases, and 7 bases had no gene match. Germline-derived CDR1 and CDR2 are LNHNV and YYDKDF (reference sequence). CDR3 size: 15 residues. Drawing the rest from reference TRBV15 and TRBJ2-7, the complete variable domain is DAMVIQNPRYQVTQFGKPVTLSCSQTLNHNVMYWYQQKSSQAPKLLFHYYDKDFNNEADTPDNFQSRRPNTSFCFLDIRSPGLGDTAMYLCATSRDGQGSDEQYFGPGTRLTVT.

V and J are TRBV28 and TRBJ1-1; D is ambiguous. The V gene's germline CDR1 is MDHEN and CDR2 SYDVKM. The V end lost 3 bases, the J end lost 0 bases, and 8 bases lay between the germline ends. The length of the CDR3 is 14 residues. This chain's CDR3 is CASSFQLMNTEAFF. The CDR3 DNA sequence: TGTGCCAGCAGTTTTCAGCTGATGAACACTGAAGCTTTCTTT.

This clonotype was seen a handful of times. CDR3 region: CASSLVGDRRSYEQYF. The CDR3 bases are TGTGCCAGCAGCTTAGTCGGTGACAGGCGATCCTACGAGCAGTACTTC. The rearrangement uses TRBV7-9 and TRBJ2-7; D might be TRBD1 (6 bases). The V and J ends lost 1 base and 1 base respectively, with 14 bases between them. The germline V gene has CDR1 SEHNR and CDR2 FQNEAQ (reference sequence). The CDR3 has 16 amino acids.

This clonotype was found a few times. This rearrangement joins TRBV6-5 to TRBJ2-1; 8 positions match TRBD2. CDR1 and CDR2 from the germline V gene are MNHEY and SVGAGI. The CDR3 consists of 18 residues. V shed 2 bases, J shed 0 bases, and the junction held 9 bases outside the gene matches. CDR3 bases: TGTGCCAGCAGTTACCGGAGCGGGGGCCTCAGCTCCTACAATGAGCAGTTCTTC. Its translation: CASSYRSGGLSSYNEQFF.

This clonotype was detected only a few times. The chain uses TRBV18 and TRBJ1-4; D is undetermined. V gave up 0 bases and J gave up 3 bases, with 5 bases separating them. Germline V gene lookup returns CDR1 KGHSH and CDR2 LQKENI. This CDR3 spans 14 amino acids. DNA of the CDR3: TGTGCCAGCTCACCACCACAGCCTAATGAAAAACTGTTTTTT. It specifies CASSPPQPNEKLFF.

This chain connects TRBV5-1 to TRBJ2-7; 12 positions match TRBD2. Germline assignment: CDR1 SGHRS and CDR2 YFSETQ. V lost 4 bases and J lost 6; bases outside the gene matches: 14. The CDR3 has 17 residues. CDR3 coding DNA: TGCGCCAGCAGCGCGAGCAACCCTAGCGGGGGGGCCTCCGAGCAGTACTTC. Translated: CASSASNPSGGASEQYF.